What follows are 29 T cell receptor beta chains derived from one specimen sequenced in a study of blood T cells in healthy people across ages. A sample-barcoded 5' primer and a J-beta primer mix were used in a second PCR of roughly 6 to 11 cycles. TCRdb re-called the 5' RACE reads with MiXCR, one entry per CDR3 protein. The sample has around 780,000 distinct CDR3 sequences, about 61% seen once. Sequencing was done on a sample of blood. These receptors originate from a man between 35 and 55 years old in good health.

The rearrangement uses TRBV3-1 and TRBJ2-5; possible D gene TRBD2, 5 bases. The CDR3 is made up of 15 amino acids. Trimming removed 1 base from V and 1 base from J, with 10 bases in between. The germline V gene encodes CDR1 LGHDT and CDR2 YNNKEL (reference sequence). In DNA form, the CDR3 reads TGTGCCAGCAGCCAAGCGAGAGGGTTCCAAGAGACCCAGTACTTC. The encoded protein is CASSQARGFQETQYF.

J is TRBJ2-7 and V is TRBV24-1; D uncertain. Trimming removed 3 bases at V and 0 bases at J, with 8 bases between. This CDR3 region has 14 residues. CDR1 KGHDR and CDR2 SFDVKD come from the germline V gene. This chain's CDR3 is CATSDADFSYEQYF. The DNA of the CDR3 is TGTGCCACCAGTGATGCAGATTTCTCCTACGAGCAGTACTTC.

The rearrangement joins TRBV30 to TRBJ2-3, with 8 bases matching TRBD1. V lost 7 bases, J lost 4 bases, and 7 bases stayed unmatched. Germline-derived CDR1 and CDR2 are GTSNPN and SVGIG (reference sequence). The CDR3 has 13 residues. CDR3 amino acids: CASTGVEADTQYF. CDR3 nucleotides: TGTGCCTCGACAGGGGTTGAGGCAGATACGCAGTATTTT.

The genes are TRBV7-9 and TRBJ1-6; D gene uncertain. V dropped 5 bases and J dropped 8 bases, with 10 bases sitting between them. This CDR3 region has 13 residues. Germline assignment: CDR1 SEHNR and CDR2 FQNEAQ (reference sequence). The CDR3 sequence is CASSLDTYSPLHF. CDR3 DNA sequence: TGTGCCAGCAGCCTCGACACCTATTCACCCCTCCACTTT.

The chain uses TRBV6-2 or TRBV6-3 and TRBJ1-5; tentative D call: TRBD1 (5 bases). Germline V lookup: CDR1 MNHEY, CDR2 SVGEGT. The CDR3 spans 14 residues. With 6 bases removed from V and 3 bases from J, the gap between germline ends came to 12 bases. The CDR3 region has the DNA TGTGCCAGCAGACTCCAGGGCAACAATCAGCCCCAGCATTTT. It translates to CASRLQGNNQPQHF.

The rearrangement joins TRBV10-2 to TRBJ2-5; D is unclear. Germline CDR1 WSHSY, CDR2 SAAADI. Trimming left V 4 bases short and J 11 bases short, with 14 bases between. The CDR3 is made up of 12 amino acids. DNA for the CDR3: TGCGCCAGCAGTGTAGGTGACACTGAGCAGTACTTC. Its protein product is CASSVGDTEQYF.

J is TRBJ2-3 and V is TRBV29-1, with 9 bases aligning to TRBD1. The trim removed 5 bases at V and 8 bases at J, leaving 14 bases unmatched. The CDR3 is made up of 15 amino acids. Germline V CDR1 and CDR2: SQVTM, ANQGSEA. The CDR3 spells CSVRSGTGLPPTQYF. Written as DNA, the CDR3 is TGCAGCGTTCGTTCCGGGACAGGGCTCCCACCTACGCAGTATTTT.

The chain combines TRBV2 with TRBJ2-5; D unresolved. V lost 5 bases to trimming and J lost 1 base, with 17 bases between them. Per the germline V gene, CDR1 is SNHLY and CDR2 is FYNNEI. CDR3 length: 16 residues. CDR3 DNA sequence: TGTGCCAGCAGTTTCCCCCTGGCCGGACCCCAAGAGACCCAGTACTTC. Protein product: CASSFPLAGPQETQYF.

The chain couples TRBV5-1 to TRBJ1-1; D uncertain. Germline V gene lookup returns CDR1 SGHRS and CDR2 YFSETQ. Trimming shortened V by 5 bases and J by 1 base, and 12 bases separated the two germline ends. This CDR3 comprises 14 residues. The CDR3 DNA follows: TGCGCCAGCAGTAAGGGCCAGTCGAACACTGAAGCTTTCTTT. Amino acids: CASSKGQSNTEAFF.

The table lists this clonotype with a count of one. One junction end does not reproduce the germline sequence, and a read error may be involved. The chain is built from TRBV28 and TRBJ1-5, with 7 bases lining up with TRBD1. This CDR3 has 16 residues. CDR1 is MDHEN and CDR2 is SYDVKM in the germline V gene. The CDR3 nucleotides are TGTGCCAGCAGGACCGAACAGGGGTCACGTTATCAGCCCCCGCATTTT. This encodes CASRTEQGSRYQPPHF.

The rearrangement joins TRBV28 to TRBJ2-5, with 8 bases lining up with TRBD2. V lost 7 bases and J lost 4; bases outside the gene matches: 2. The V gene's germline CDR1 is MDHEN and CDR2 SYDVKM. The CDR3 is 12 residues long. The CDR3 sequence is CASNAGGETQYF. CDR3 DNA sequence: TGTGCCAGCAATGCGGGAGGAGAGACCCAGTACTTC.

The V call is TRBV20-1, the J call TRBJ2-5; 10 bases map to TRBD2. The J call may be wrong; the DNA end is better matched by TRBJ2-7. There are 15 residues in the CDR3. Looked up from germline, CDR1 is DFQATT and CDR2 is SNEGSKA (reference sequence). The CDR3 sequence: CSATERTSGTGEQYF. For the CDR3, the DNA is TGCAGTGCTACAGAAAGGACTAGCGGAACTGGCGAGCAGTACTTC.

The V and J genes are TRBV9 and TRBJ2-3; maybe TRBD2 (6 bases). The length of the CDR3 is 17 residues. CDR1 is SGDLS, CDR2 YYNGEE, per germline. V lost 1 base and J 6 bases, leaving 21 bases between the germline ends. CDR3 nucleotide sequence: TGTGCCAGCAGCGTAACTAACACAGCGGGCCTTGCGGATACGCAGTATTTT. This encodes CASSVTNTAGLADTQYF.

The chain has TRBV7-2 and TRBJ1-1; D gene ambiguous. CDR3 length: 13 amino acids. Germline V gene data show CDR1 as SGHTA and CDR2 as FQGNSA. The V end was cut by 2 bases, the J end by 1 base, with 5 bases between. The CDR3 region has the DNA TGTGCCAGCAGCTTAAGATGGAACACTGAAGCTTTCTTT. It translates to CASSLRWNTEAFF.

The V call is TRBV7-9, the J call TRBJ2-7; possibly TRBD1 for D (6 bases). The CDR3 length is 15 residues. Trimming shortened V by 2 bases and J by 6 bases, and 17 bases separated the two germline ends. Germline values: CDR1 SEHNR, CDR2 FQNEAQ (reference sequence). The CDR3 reads CASSLSAAGDGEQYF. The CDR3 region has the DNA TGTGCCAGCAGCTTAAGTGCGGCAGGGGACGGCGAGCAGTACTTC. The whole variable domain, filled in from reference TRBV7-9 and TRBJ2-7, reads DTGVSQNPRHKITKRGQNVTFRCDPISEHNRLYWYRQTLGQGPEFLTYFQNEAQLEKSRLLSDRFSAERPKGSFSTLEIQRTEQGDSAMYLCASSLSAAGDGEQYFGPGTRLTVT.

This sequence joins TRBV20-1 and TRBJ2-1; TRBD1 agrees at 7 bases. With V trimmed by 4 bases and J by 1 base, 4 bases remained unmatched. Germline loops: CDR1 DFQATT, CDR2 SNEGSKA (reference sequence). This CDR3 comprises 14 residues. CDR3 residues: CSAKRQGSYNEQFF. In nucleotides, the CDR3 is TGCAGTGCTAAAAGACAGGGTTCCTACAATGAGCAGTTCTTC.

This clonotype has a handful of counts. The chain uses TRBV25-1 and TRBJ1-6; 10 bases are a match to TRBD1. Germline V gene sequence: CDR1 MGHDK, CDR2 SYGVNS. This CDR3 contains 15 residues. V lost 6 bases and J lost 9; bases outside the gene matches: 8. The DNA for the CDR3 is TGTGCCAGCAGCCAAACCGGGACAGGGGTTTCACCCCTCCACTTT. Translation: CASSQTGTGVSPLHF.

The chain employs TRBV5-1 and TRBJ2-7; possibly TRBD1 for D (5 bases). This CDR3 comprises 14 residues. CDR1 SGHRS and CDR2 YFSETQ come from the germline V gene. Between the trimmed V and J ends, which lost 0 bases and 0 bases, there was a span of 7 bases. The CDR3 reads CASSLGQFSYEQYF. The CDR3 coding sequence is TGCGCCAGCAGCTTGGGACAGTTCTCCTACGAGCAGTACTTC. The full variable domain, completed using reference TRBV5-1 and TRBJ2-7, is KAGVTQTPRYLIKTRGQQVTLSCSPISGHRSVSWYQQTPGQGLQFLFEYFSETQRNKGNFPGRFSGRQFSNSRSEMNVSTLELGDSALYLCASSLGQFSYEQYFGPGTRLTVT.

The gene calls are TRBV5-1 and TRBJ1-2; possible D gene TRBD1, 6 bases. Germline lookup yields CDR1 SGHRS and CDR2 YFSETQ. Trimming left V 4 bases short and J 3 bases short, with 16 bases between. The CDR3 covers 15 residues. For the CDR3, the DNA is TGCGCCAGCAGCGAGGGGGGGAGTCCGGACTATGGCTACACCTTC. Encoded protein: CASSEGGSPDYGYTF.

V is TRBV6-2 or TRBV6-3 and J is TRBJ1-1, with D possibly being TRBD1 (6 bases). The CDR3 covers 12 residues. V gave up 7 bases and J gave up 5 bases, with 11 bases separating them. The V gene's germline CDR1 is MNHEY and CDR2 SVGEGT. The CDR3 DNA follows: TGTGCCAGCAACATAGGGGGGACTGAAGCTTTCTTT. It translates to CASNIGGTEAFF.

In its sample, this clonotype was seen a few times. The CDR3, as DNA: TGTGCCAGCAGTTACCTAGGGGGGGGGGACTCGCAGTACTTC. Amino acid sequence: CASSYLGGGDSQYF. The chain employs TRBV27 and TRBJ2-4, with a tentative D call TRBD2 (7 bases). This CDR3 contains 14 residues. Per germline, CDR1 MNHEY and CDR2 SMNVEV (reference sequence). Trimming pared 4 bases from V and 13 bases from J, leaving 20 bases between.

The chain combines TRBV20-1 with TRBJ2-7; 9 positions match TRBD1. Germline values: CDR1 DFQATT, CDR2 SNEGSKA (reference sequence). The CDR3 runs to 14 residues. The ends lost 3 bases at V and 9 bases at J; junction bases unmatched: 12. CDR3 sequence (DNA): TGCAGTGCTAGGCCGGGACAGGGTATTTGGAGGCAGTACTTC. It codes for CSARPGQGIWRQYF.

This clonotype was picked up one time. The J gene is TRBJ2-3, the V gene TRBV6-4, with D unclear. This CDR3 has 19 residues. With 2 bases removed from V and 2 bases from J, the gap between germline ends came to 23 bases. Germline V lookup: CDR1 MRHNA, CDR2 SNTAGT. This chain's CDR3 is CASSDIFTTNPTVTDTQYF. In DNA form, the CDR3 reads TGTGCCAGCAGTGACATTTTTACTACAAACCCGACCGTCACAGATACGCAGTATTTT.

This chain links TRBV20-1 with TRBJ1-2; D possibly corresponds to TRBD1 (6 bases). The CDR3 has 12 residues. V was clipped by 5 bases and J by 10 bases, with 17 bases between them. Germline CDR1 DFQATT, CDR2 SNEGSKA (reference sequence). The CDR3 region is CSAARTGFDYTF. As DNA, the CDR3 is TGCAGTGCTGCAAGAACAGGGTTCGACTACACCTTC.

This chain uses TRBV29-1 with TRBJ2-7, with 11 bases identical to TRBD1. Near its end, the DNA agrees better with TRBJ2-5, so the J call may be wrong. Germline V lookup: CDR1 SQVTM, CDR2 ANQGSEA. The CDR3 is made up of 15 amino acids. The CDR3 DNA is TGCAGCGTTTCGGACAGGGGGCAGGAGAGAGAGACCCAGTACTTC. Protein sequence: CSVSDRGQERETQYF.

This chain uses TRBV2 with TRBJ2-4; 9 nucleotides agree with TRBD1. J lost 10 bases, V lost 3 bases, and 7 bases had no gene match. The CDR3 totals 14 residues. Germline CDR1 is SNHLY and CDR2 is FYNNEI. CDR3 sequence: CASSDGQGKRIQYF. CDR3 DNA sequence: TGTGCCAGCAGTGATGGACAGGGGAAAAGGATTCAGTACTTC.

A few counts support this clonotype. The chain couples TRBV5-5 to TRBJ2-7; D unresolved. Trimming cost V 2 bases and J 1 base, with 16 bases left between them. CDR1 is SGHKS, CDR2 YYEKEE, per germline (reference sequence). The CDR3 has 16 residues. The DNA of the CDR3 is TGTGCCAGCAGCTTTGCCCCCCCGACGGATTCCTACGAGCAGTACTTC. Its protein product is CASSFAPPTDSYEQYF. Full variable domain (remainder filled in from reference TRBV5-5 and TRBJ2-7): DAGVTQSPTHLIKTRGQQVTLRCSPISGHKSVSWYQQVLGQGPQFIFQYYEKEERGRGNFPDRFSARQFPNYSSELNVNALLLGDSALYLCASSFAPPTDSYEQYFGPGTRLTVT.

V gene TRBV7-9 combines with J gene TRBJ2-6; D ambiguous. The ends were cut back, 1 base at V and 3 bases at J, with 10 bases in the middle. The CDR3 spans 16 residues. Germline CDR1 is SEHNR and CDR2 is FQNEAQ (reference sequence). DNA for the CDR3: TGTGCCAGCAGCTTAGAAATAGGTTTTGGGGCCAACGTCCTGACTTTC. This translates into CASSLEIGFGANVLTF.

This CDR3 is CASSPRGGLNTEAFF. The CDR3 coding sequence is TGCGCCAGCAGCCCCCGGGGGGGCTTGAACACTGAAGCTTTCTTT. This chain connects TRBV5-1 to TRBJ1-1, with a weak D call TRBD1 (6 bases). This CDR3 comprises 15 residues. V was cut by 4 bases and J by 0 bases, with 13 bases left in between. Germline V lookup: CDR1 SGHRS, CDR2 YFSETQ.